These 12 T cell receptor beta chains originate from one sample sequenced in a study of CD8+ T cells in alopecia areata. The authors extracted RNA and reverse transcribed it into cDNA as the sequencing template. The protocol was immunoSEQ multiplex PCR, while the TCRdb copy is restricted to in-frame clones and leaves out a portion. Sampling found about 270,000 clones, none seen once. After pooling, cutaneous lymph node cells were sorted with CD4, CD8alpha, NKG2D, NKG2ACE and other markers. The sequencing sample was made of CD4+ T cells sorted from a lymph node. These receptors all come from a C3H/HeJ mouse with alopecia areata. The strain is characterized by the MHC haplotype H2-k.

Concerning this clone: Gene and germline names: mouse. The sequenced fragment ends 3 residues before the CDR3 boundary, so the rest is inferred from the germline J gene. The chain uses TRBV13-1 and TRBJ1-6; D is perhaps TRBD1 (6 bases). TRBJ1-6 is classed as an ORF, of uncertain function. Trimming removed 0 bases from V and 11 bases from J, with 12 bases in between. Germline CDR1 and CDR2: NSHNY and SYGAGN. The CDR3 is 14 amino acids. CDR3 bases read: TGTGCCAGCAGTGATGGGCAGGGGAGGACGCCC. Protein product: CASSDGQGRTP. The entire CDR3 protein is CASSDGQGRTPLYF.

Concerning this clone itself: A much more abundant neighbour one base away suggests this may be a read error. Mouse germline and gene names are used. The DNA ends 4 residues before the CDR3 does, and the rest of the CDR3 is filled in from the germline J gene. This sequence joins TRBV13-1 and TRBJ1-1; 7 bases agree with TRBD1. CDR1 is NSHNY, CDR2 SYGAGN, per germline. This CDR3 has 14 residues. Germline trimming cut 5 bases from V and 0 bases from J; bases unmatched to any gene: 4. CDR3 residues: CASSTGTANTEVFF. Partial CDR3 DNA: TGTGCCAGCAGCACCGGGACAGCAAACACA.

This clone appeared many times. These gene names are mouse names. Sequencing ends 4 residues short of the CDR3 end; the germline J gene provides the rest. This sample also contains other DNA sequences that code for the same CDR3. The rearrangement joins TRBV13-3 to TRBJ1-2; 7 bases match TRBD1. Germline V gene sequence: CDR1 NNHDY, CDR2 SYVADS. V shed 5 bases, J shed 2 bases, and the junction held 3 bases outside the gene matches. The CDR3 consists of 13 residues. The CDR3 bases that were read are TGTGCCAGCAGCCCACAGGGGAACTCC. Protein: CASSPQGNS. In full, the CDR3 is CASSPQGNSDYTF.

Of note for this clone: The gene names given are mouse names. CDR3 amino acids: CASSIGPSPGQDQDTQYF. Partial CDR3 DNA: TGTGCCAGCAGTATAGGCCCCTCTCCGGGACAAGACCAAGAC. The chain couples TRBV19 to TRBJ2-5; D might be TRBD1 (6 bases). The sequence runs out 4 residues before the end of the CDR3; the remainder is reconstructed from the germline J gene. Germline V lookup: CDR1 FNHDT, CDR2 SITEND (reference sequence). Trimming shortened V by 0 bases and J by 1 base, and 18 bases separated the two germline ends. The CDR3 is 18 residues long.

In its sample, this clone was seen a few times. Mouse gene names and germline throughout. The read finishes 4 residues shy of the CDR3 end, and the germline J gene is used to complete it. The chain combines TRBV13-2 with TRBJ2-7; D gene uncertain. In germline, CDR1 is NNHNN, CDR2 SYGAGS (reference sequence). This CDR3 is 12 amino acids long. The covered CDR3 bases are TGTGCCAGCGGTGATGAACAGTAT. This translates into CASGDEQY. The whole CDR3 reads CASGDEQYEQYF.

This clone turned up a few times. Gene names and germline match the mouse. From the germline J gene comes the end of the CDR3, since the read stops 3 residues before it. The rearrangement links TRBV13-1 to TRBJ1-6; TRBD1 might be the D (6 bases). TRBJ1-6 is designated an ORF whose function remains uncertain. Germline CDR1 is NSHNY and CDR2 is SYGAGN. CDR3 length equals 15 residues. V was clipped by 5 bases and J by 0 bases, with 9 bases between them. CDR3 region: CASSLDSSYNSPLYF. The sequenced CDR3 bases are TGTGCCAGCAGCTTGGACAGTTCCTATAATTCGCCC.

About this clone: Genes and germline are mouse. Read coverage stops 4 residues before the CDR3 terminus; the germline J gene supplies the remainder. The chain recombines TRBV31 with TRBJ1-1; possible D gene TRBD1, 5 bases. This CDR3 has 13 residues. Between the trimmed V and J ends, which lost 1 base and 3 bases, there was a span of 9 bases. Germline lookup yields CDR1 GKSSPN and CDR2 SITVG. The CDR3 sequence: CAWSPGSDTEVFF. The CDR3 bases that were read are TGTGCCTGGAGTCCAGGGTCGGACACA.

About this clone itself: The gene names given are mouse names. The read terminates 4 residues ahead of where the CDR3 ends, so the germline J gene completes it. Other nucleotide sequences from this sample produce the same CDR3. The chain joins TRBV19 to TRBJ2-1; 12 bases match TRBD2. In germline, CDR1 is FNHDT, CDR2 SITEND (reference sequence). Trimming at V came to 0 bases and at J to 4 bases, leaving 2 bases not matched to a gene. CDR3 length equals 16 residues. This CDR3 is CASSIEGTGGYAEQFF. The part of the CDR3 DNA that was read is TGTGCCAGCAGTATAGAGGGGACTGGGGGGTATGCT.

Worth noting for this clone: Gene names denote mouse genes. The CDR3 DNA, read in part, is TGTGCCAGCAGTGCTGGGGAGGCAAACACCGGG. It specifies CASSAGEANTG. The entire CDR3 protein reads CASSAGEANTGQLYF. The V call is TRBV13-1, the J call TRBJ2-2; tentative D call: TRBD2 (6 bases). Read data end 4 residues before the CDR3 end; the end is taken from the germline J gene. The germline V gene has CDR1 NSHNY and CDR2 SYGAGN. The CDR3 runs to 15 residues. The ends were cut back, 3 bases at V and 0 bases at J, with 9 bases in the middle.

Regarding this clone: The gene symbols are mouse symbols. The CDR3: CASSLTGKAYAEQFF. Partial CDR3 DNA: TGTGCCAGCAGCCTCACAGGGAAGGCCTATGCT. J is TRBJ2-1 and V is TRBV5; the D gene is possibly TRBD1 (6 bases). The read terminates 4 residues ahead of where the CDR3 ends, so the germline J gene completes it. The germline gives CDR1 LGHNA, CDR2 YNLKQL (reference sequence). Deletions cut 4 bases from V and 3 bases from J, with 13 bases between. The CDR3 covers 15 residues.

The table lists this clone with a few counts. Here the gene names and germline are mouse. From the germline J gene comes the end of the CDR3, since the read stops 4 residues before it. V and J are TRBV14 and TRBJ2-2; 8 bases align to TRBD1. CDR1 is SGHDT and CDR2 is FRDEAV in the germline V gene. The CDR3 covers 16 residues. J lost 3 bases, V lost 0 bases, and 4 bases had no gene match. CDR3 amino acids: CASSFWPGGYTGQLYF. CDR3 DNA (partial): TGTGCCAGCAGTTTCTGGCCAGGGGGCTACACCGGG.

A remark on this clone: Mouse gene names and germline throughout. Incomplete CDR3 DNA: TGCACCTGCAGCACGGGACTGGGGGGGGTGTAT. It translates to CTCSTGLGGVY. The CDR3 reads in full as CTCSTGLGGVYEQYF. The gene calls are TRBV1 and TRBJ2-7; TRBD2 matches 13 bases. Read data end 4 residues before the CDR3 end; the end is taken from the germline J gene. Per the germline V gene, CDR1 is NSQYPW and CDR2 is LRSPGD (reference sequence). This CDR3 region has 15 residues.